The text below deals with one T cell receptor (beta chain). Its antigen is unidentified. The ends were cut back, 0 bases at V and 6 bases at J, with 9 bases in the middle. This CDR3 contains 13 residues. Germline V lookup: CDR1 DFQATT, CDR2 SNEGSKA (reference sequence). This record belongs to a study of blood T cells in healthy people across ages. PCR was performed a second time for 7 to 11 cycles using a sample-barcoded 5' primer and a J-beta primer mix. TCRdb fed the 5' RACE reads into MiXCR, producing one record per CDR3 protein. This sample has 1.5 million to 2 million distinct CDR3 sequences, with around 40% found just once. Study-level points and caveats: Roughly linear declines in TCR beta diversity per million T cells occurred with age.

This receptor was obtained from a human donor in good health. The J gene is TRBJ1-5, the V gene TRBV20-1, with D possibly matching TRBD1 (6 bases). The specimen was blood. The CDR3 bases are TGCAGTGCTAGAGATATCAGGGGTCAGCCCCAGCATTTT. This codes for CSARDIRGQPQHF.